These 10 T cell receptor beta chains were sequenced from one sample in a study of blood T cell repertoires in COVID-19. Repertoires were generated with immunoSEQ multiplex PCR, while TCRdb's copy carries only in-frame clones and drops some. The repertoire has tens of thousands of clones, about 94% of them found once; the top ten carry approximately 4.1%. Sequencing was performed on peripheral blood. Receptors were obtained from a human donor with active COVID-19. The donor label of this sample is uncertain.

Only a few counts were recorded for this clone. In the same sample, other DNA sequences code for this CDR3. V usage is TRBV7-8 and J usage is TRBJ2-7; 12 nucleotides agree with TRBD2. The CDR3 is made up of 15 amino acids. Germline CDR1 and CDR2: SGHVS and FQNEAQ. Trimming took 5 bases from V and 5 from J; bases not matched to a gene: 7. CDR3 DNA: TGTGCCAGCAGCCCTGGACTAGCGGGGACCCACGAGCAGTACTTC. It translates to CASSPGLAGTHEQYF.

The chain uses TRBV5-1 and TRBJ2-5, with unresolved D. This CDR3 region has 15 residues. CDR1 and CDR2 (germline): SGHRS, YFSETQ. Between the trimmed V and J ends, which lost 4 bases and 2 bases, there was a span of 15 bases. The CDR3: CASSDSRVTQETQYF. The CDR3 nucleotides read TGCGCCAGCAGCGACTCCCGGGTAACACAAGAGACCCAGTACTTC.

The gene calls are TRBV5-1 and TRBJ2-3, with 8 bases that match TRBD1. With 0 bases clipped from V and 4 bases from J, the junction kept 13 bases outside the gene matches. Germline V CDR1 and CDR2: SGHRS, YFSETQ. The CDR3 runs 18 residues. DNA of the CDR3: TGCGCCAGCAGCTTGGAGCGTCGGACAGGGATTGTGGCAGATACGCAGTATTTT. Translating it yields CASSLERRTGIVADTQYF. Full variable domain (missing parts from reference TRBV5-1 and TRBJ2-3): KAGVTQTPRYLIKTRGQQVTLSCSPISGHRSVSWYQQTPGQGLQFLFEYFSETQRNKGNFPGRFSGRQFSNSRSEMNVSTLELGDSALYLCASSLERRTGIVADTQYFGPGTRLTVL.

V gene TRBV18 combines with J gene TRBJ1-4; TRBD1 matches 10 bases. The CDR3 is made up of 16 amino acids. V dropped 5 bases and J dropped 7; count of bases not matched to a gene: 10. CDR1 is KGHSH, CDR2 LQKENI, per germline. The chain's CDR3 is CASSRTGGLVTEKLFF. The DNA of the CDR3 is TGTGCCAGCTCAAGGACAGGGGGTCTGGTTACTGAAAAACTGTTTTTT.

The chain couples TRBV6-4 to TRBJ1-1; D is undetermined. The V gene lost 3 bases and the J gene lost 1 base, with 6 bases spanning the gap. Germline V gene sequence: CDR1 MRHNA, CDR2 SNTAGT. CDR3 length equals 13 residues. The chain's CDR3 is CASSEARNTEAFF. In nucleotides, the CDR3 is TGTGCCAGCAGTGAAGCAAGGAACACTGAAGCTTTCTTT.

This chain uses TRBV28 with TRBJ2-3; D might be TRBD2 (5 bases). Germline CDR1 and CDR2: MDHEN and SYDVKM. Deletions cut 6 bases from V and 4 bases from J, with 14 bases between. This CDR3 region has 14 residues. The CDR3 DNA sequence: TGTGCCAGCAGCAAAATGGACGGGGCAGATACGCAGTATTTT. Its protein product is CASSKMDGADTQYF.

V and J are TRBV28 and TRBJ2-7, with TRBD2 identical over 10 bases. The CDR3 is 17 amino acids. V gave up 2 bases and J gave up 1 base; unmatched junction bases: 8. Looked up from germline, CDR1 is MDHEN and CDR2 is SYDVKM. This CDR3 is CASSLSIGTSASYEQYF. The CDR3 nucleotides read TGTGCCAGCAGTTTAAGCATCGGGACTAGCGCGTCCTACGAGCAGTACTTC.

This clone appeared once. V gene TRBV18 combines with J gene TRBJ2-7; TRBD2 matches 9 bases. The CDR3 loop spans 15 amino acids. Germline V gene lookup returns CDR1 KGHSH and CDR2 LQKENI. V was clipped by 1 base and J by 3 bases; unmatched bases: 4. In nucleotides, the CDR3 is TGTGCCAGCTCACCACTCCGGACTAGCGACTACGAGCAGTACTTC. Encoded protein: CASSPLRTSDYEQYF.

This chain links TRBV11-2 with TRBJ1-2; no clear D. CDR3 length: 15 amino acids. From germline, CDR1 is SGHAT and CDR2 FQNNGV. Deletions cut 5 bases from V and 5 bases from J, with 18 bases between. CDR3 sequence reads: CASSPRPASHYGYTF. The CDR3 DNA sequence: TGTGCCAGCAGCCCCCGGCCAGCGTCGCATTATGGCTACACCTTC.

The chain uses TRBV19 and TRBJ1-5; 8 nucleotides agree with TRBD1. CDR1 is LNHDA, CDR2 SQIVND, per germline (reference sequence). Germline trimming cut 10 bases from V and 5 bases from J; bases unmatched to any gene: 4. The CDR3 spans 12 residues. CDR3 DNA sequence: TGTGCCACCGGGACAGGATATCAGCCCCAGCATTTT. Its protein product is CATGTGYQPQHF. The full variable domain, in which reference TRBV19 and TRBJ1-5 provide the parts outside the CDR3, is DGGITQSPKYLFRKEGQNVTLSCEQNLNHDAMYWYRQDPGQGLRLIYYSQIVNDFQKGDIAEGYSVSREKKESFPLTVTSAQKNPTAFYLCATGTGYQPQHFGDGTRLSIL.